The 9 T cell receptor beta chains below come from one sample, sequenced in a study of T cell repertoires in cytomegalovirus infection. The antigens these receptors bind are not known. MiXCR was run by TCRdb on the reads, yielding one entry per CDR3 protein. The table lists hundreds of thousands of distinct CDR3 sequences, 30% to 35% of them singletons. The sample in question was cultured PBMCs, obtained from culture after CMV antigen stimulation. The receptors shown here come from a human donor in good health (CMV status not recorded). Some clones in this sample may be carry-over from other donors' samples.

This clonotype was seen only a few times. The chain uses TRBV11-2 and TRBJ1-1; tentatively, D is TRBD1 (6 bases). The CDR3 spans 15 residues. Looked up from germline, CDR1 is SGHAT and CDR2 is FQNNGV. Trimming shortened V by 6 bases and J by 4 bases, and 18 bases separated the two germline ends. The CDR3: CASSLTGTQGTEAFF. The CDR3 DNA reads as TGTGCCAGCAGTTTGACCGGGACACAAGGCACTGAAGCTTTCTTT.

The gene calls are TRBV12-5 and TRBJ2-2; D unclear. Germline CDR1 LGHNT, CDR2 FRNRAP. The V gene lost 5 bases and the J gene lost 2 bases, with 15 bases spanning the gap. This CDR3 spans 16 amino acids. The CDR3 bases are TGTGCTAGTGGTATTCCGTGGACCTCAAACACCGGGGAGCTGTTTTTT. Residues: CASGIPWTSNTGELFF. The variable domain in full, completed from reference TRBV12-5 and TRBJ2-2, reads DARVTQTPRHKVTEMGQEVTMRCQPILGHNTVFWYRQTMMQGLELLAYFRNRAPLDDSGMPKDRFSAEMPDATLATLKIQPSEPRDSAVYFCASGIPWTSNTGELFFGEGSRLTVL.

A few counts support this clonotype. The gene calls are TRBV29-1 and TRBJ2-6; D not resolved. Trimming removed 5 bases at V and 2 bases at J, with 10 bases between. This CDR3 contains 14 residues. Germline loops: CDR1 SQVTM, CDR2 ANQGSEA. The CDR3 is CSVIPTAGANVLTF. CDR3 nucleotide sequence: TGCAGCGTTATCCCCACGGCTGGGGCCAACGTCCTGACTTTC.

A few counts support this clonotype. This chain joins TRBV19 and TRBJ2-3; 8 bases agree with TRBD1. CDR3 size: 21 residues. Germline CDR1 LNHDA, CDR2 SQIVND (reference sequence). After removal of 3 bases from V and 2 bases from J, the junction contained 22 bases not matched to a gene. The chain's CDR3 is CASSIPQAGGGLGPFTDTQYF. CDR3 bases: TGTGCCAGTAGTATCCCGCAGGCAGGGGGCGGATTGGGGCCATTCACAGATACGCAGTATTTT.

This clonotype was detected ten times or more. The chain joins TRBV5-1 to TRBJ2-2, with D unresolved. CDR3 length: 15 amino acids. V lost 4 bases to trimming and J lost 0 bases, with 10 bases between them. CDR1 is SGHRS and CDR2 is YFSETQ in the germline V gene. The CDR3 here is CASSLSGANTGELFF. In nucleotides, the CDR3 is TGCGCCAGCAGCCTTTCAGGCGCGAACACCGGGGAGCTGTTTTTT.

This clonotype was counted many times. The CDR3 is CASSPRTGDVYGYTF. CDR3 nucleotide sequence: TGTGCCAGCAGCCCTAGGACAGGGGACGTTTATGGCTACACCTTC. The V call is TRBV7-2, the J call TRBJ1-2, with 9 bases identical to TRBD1. The germline gives CDR1 SGHTA, CDR2 FQGNSA. V lost 5 bases to trimming and J lost 5 bases; unmatched junction nucleotides: 9. CDR3 size: 15 residues. The entire variable domain, with the rest obtained from reference TRBV7-2 and TRBJ1-2, is as follows: GAGVSQSPSNKVTEKGKDVELRCDPISGHTALYWYRQSLGQGLEFLIYFQGNSAPDKSGLPSDRFSAERTGGSVSTLTIQRTQQEDSAVYLCASSPRTGDVYGYTFGSGTRLTVV.

This clonotype was picked up a small number of times. The chain has TRBV15 and TRBJ1-4, with unresolved D. With 0 bases removed from V and 6 bases from J, the gap between germline ends came to 8 bases. The V gene's germline CDR1 is LNHNV and CDR2 YYDKDF (reference sequence). The CDR3 consists of 14 residues. As DNA, the CDR3 is TGTGCCACCAGCAGAGATATTGCCGATGAAAAACTGTTTTTT. This sequence encodes CATSRDIADEKLFF.

In this sample, this clonotype turned up many times. The chain employs TRBV7-2 and TRBJ2-7; the D is unclear. This CDR3 comprises 16 residues. Germline assignment: CDR1 SGHTA and CDR2 FQGNSA. The V gene lost 3 bases and the J gene lost 0 bases, with 15 bases spanning the gap. The DNA of the CDR3 is TGTGCCAGCAGCTTGGCAATAGCACTTAGCTCCTACGAGCAGTACTTC. It yields the protein CASSLAIALSSYEQYF.

This chain uses TRBV12-5 with TRBJ1-6; the D is unclear. The CDR3 contains 13 residues. Germline V CDR1 and CDR2: LGHNT, FRNRAP. V dropped 2 bases and J dropped 9 bases, with 8 bases sitting between them. The CDR3 region has the DNA TGTGCTAGTGGTTTGAGTTCGGGTTCACCCCTCCACTTT. The encoded protein is CASGLSSGSPLHF.